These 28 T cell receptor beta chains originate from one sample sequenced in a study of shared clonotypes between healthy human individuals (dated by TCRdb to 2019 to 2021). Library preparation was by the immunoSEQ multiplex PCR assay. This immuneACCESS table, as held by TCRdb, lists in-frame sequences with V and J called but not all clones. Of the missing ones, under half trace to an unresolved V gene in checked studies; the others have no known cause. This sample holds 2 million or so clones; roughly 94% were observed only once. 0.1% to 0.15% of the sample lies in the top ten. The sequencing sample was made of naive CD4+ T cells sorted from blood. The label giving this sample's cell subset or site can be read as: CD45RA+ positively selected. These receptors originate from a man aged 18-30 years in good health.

This chain's CDR3 is CATSRDRAGTKGTDTQYF. The CDR3 DNA sequence: TGTGCCACCAGCAGAGATAGGGCGGGGACTAAGGGCACAGATACGCAGTATTTT. The rearrangement uses TRBV15 and TRBJ2-3; 7 bases line up with TRBD2. The germline gives CDR1 LNHNV, CDR2 YYDKDF (reference sequence). This CDR3 region has 18 residues. The trim removed 0 bases at V and 1 base at J, leaving 10 bases unmatched.

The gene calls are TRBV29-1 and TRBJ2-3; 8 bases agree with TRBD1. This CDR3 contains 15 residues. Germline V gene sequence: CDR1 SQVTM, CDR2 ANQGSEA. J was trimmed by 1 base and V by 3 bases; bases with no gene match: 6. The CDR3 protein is CSVEPDRGGTDTQYF. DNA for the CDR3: TGCAGCGTTGAGCCTGACAGGGGTGGCACAGATACGCAGTATTTT.

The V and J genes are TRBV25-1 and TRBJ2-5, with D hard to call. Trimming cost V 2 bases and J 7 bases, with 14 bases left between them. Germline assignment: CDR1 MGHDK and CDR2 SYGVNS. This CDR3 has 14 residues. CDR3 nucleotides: TGTGCCAGCAGTGAACCCTCCGGGCCCCCGACCCAGTACTTC. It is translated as CASSEPSGPPTQYF.

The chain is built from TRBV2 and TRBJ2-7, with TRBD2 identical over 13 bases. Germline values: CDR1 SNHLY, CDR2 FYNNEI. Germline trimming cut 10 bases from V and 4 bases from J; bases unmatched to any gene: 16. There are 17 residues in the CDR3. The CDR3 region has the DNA TGTGCCACCCCGGGACTAGCGGGATCCCTGGTTAGTTACGAGCAGTACTTC. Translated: CATPGLAGSLVSYEQYF.

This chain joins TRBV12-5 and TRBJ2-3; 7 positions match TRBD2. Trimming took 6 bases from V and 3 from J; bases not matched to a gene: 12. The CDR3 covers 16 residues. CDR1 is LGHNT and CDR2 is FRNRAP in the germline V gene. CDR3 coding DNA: TGTGCTAGTGGCCCCCTGGTGGGAGGGCTGACAGATACGCAGTATTTT. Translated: CASGPLVGGLTDTQYF. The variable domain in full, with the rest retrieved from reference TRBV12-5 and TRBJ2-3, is DARVTQTPRHKVTEMGQEVTMRCQPILGHNTVFWYRQTMMQGLELLAYFRNRAPLDDSGMPKDRFSAEMPDATLATLKIQPSEPRDSAVYFCASGPLVGGLTDTQYFGPGTRLTVL.

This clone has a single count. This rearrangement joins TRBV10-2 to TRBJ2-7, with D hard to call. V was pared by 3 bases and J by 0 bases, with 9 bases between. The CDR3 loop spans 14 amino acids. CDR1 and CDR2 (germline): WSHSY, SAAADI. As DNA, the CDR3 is TGCGCCAGCAGTGATCGCTGGAGCTCCTACGAGCAGTACTTC. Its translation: CASSDRWSSYEQYF.

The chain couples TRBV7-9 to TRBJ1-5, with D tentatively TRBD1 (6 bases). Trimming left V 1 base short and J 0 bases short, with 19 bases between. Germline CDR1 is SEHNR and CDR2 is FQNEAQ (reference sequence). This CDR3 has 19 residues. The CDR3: CASSLVHSAQGYSNQPQHF. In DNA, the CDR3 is TGTGCCAGCAGCTTAGTACACTCTGCCCAGGGGTATAGCAATCAGCCCCAGCATTTT.

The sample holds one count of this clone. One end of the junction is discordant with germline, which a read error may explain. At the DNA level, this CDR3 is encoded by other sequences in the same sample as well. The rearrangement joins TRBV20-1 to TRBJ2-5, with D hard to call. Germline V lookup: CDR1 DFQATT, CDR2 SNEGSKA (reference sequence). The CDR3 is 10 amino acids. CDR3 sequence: CSAGEETQYF. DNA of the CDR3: TGCAGTGCTGGAGAAGAGACCCAGTACTTC.

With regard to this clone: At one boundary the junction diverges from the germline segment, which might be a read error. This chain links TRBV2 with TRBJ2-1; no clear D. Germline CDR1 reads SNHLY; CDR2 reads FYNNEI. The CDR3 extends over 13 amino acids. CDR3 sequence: CASNEIRTDERFF. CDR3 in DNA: TGTGCCAGCAATGAAATTCGGACGGACGAGCGGTTCTTC.

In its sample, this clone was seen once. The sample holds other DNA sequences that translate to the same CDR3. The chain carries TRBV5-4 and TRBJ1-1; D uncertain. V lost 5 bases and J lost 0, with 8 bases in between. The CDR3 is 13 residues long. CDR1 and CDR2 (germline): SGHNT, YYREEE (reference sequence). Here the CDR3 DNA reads TGTGCCAGCAGTCTCGACCTGAACACTGAAGCTTTCTTT. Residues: CASSLDLNTEAFF.

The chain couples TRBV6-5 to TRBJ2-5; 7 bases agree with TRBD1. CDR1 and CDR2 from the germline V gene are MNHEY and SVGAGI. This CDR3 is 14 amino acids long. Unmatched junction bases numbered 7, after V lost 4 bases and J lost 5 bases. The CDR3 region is CASSSQGEVETQYF. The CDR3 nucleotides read TGTGCCAGCAGTTCTCAGGGGGAAGTGGAGACCCAGTACTTC.

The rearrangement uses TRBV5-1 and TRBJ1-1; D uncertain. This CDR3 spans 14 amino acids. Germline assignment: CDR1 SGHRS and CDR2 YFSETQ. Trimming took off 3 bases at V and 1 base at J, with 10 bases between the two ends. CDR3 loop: CASSSGRSNTEAFF. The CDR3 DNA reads TGCGCCAGCAGCTCAGGACGGTCGAACACTGAAGCTTTCTTT.

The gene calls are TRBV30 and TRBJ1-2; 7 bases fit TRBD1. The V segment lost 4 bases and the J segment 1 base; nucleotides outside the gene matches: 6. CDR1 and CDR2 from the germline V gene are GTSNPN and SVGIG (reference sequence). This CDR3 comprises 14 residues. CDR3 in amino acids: CAWIGTASNYGYTF. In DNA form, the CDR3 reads TGTGCCTGGATAGGGACAGCAAGTAACTATGGCTACACCTTC.

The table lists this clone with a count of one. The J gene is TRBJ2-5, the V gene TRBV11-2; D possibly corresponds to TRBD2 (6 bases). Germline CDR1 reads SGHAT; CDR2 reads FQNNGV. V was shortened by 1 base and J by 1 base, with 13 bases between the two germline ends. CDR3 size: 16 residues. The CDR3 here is CASSLGLGGPQETQYF. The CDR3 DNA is TGTGCCAGCAGCTTAGGTCTCGGGGGACCCCAAGAGACCCAGTACTTC. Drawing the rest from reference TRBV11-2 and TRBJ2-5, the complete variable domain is EAGVAQSPRYKIIEKRQSVAFWCNPISGHATLYWYQQILGQGPKLLIQFQNNGVVDDSQLPKDRFSAERLKGVDSTLKIQPAKLEDSAVYLCASSLGLGGPQETQYFGPGTRLLVL.

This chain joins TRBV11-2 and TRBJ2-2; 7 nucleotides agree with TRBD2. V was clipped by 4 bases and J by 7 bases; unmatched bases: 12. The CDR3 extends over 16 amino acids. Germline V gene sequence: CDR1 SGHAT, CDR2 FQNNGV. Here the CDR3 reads CASSSRTPGRGGELFF. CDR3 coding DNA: TGTGCCAGCAGCTCCCGGACACCGGGGAGGGGCGGGGAGCTGTTTTTT.

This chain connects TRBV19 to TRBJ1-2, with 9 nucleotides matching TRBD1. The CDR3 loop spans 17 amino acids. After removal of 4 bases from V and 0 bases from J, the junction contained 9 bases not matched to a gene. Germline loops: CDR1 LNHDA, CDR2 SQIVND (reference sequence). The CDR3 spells CASSTRDRALPNYGYTF. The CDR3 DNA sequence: TGTGCCAGTAGTACCCGGGACAGGGCCCTTCCTAACTATGGCTACACCTTC.

CDR3 in DNA: TGTGCCAGCAGCTTAGCGGAAGCGAGCTCCTACAATGAGCAGTTCTTC. This encodes CASSLAEASSYNEQFF. The chain joins TRBV7-2 to TRBJ2-1, with D hard to call. Germline V CDR1 and CDR2: SGHTA, FQGNSA. Trimming shortened V by 0 bases and J by 0 bases, and 9 bases separated the two germline ends. There are 16 residues in the CDR3.

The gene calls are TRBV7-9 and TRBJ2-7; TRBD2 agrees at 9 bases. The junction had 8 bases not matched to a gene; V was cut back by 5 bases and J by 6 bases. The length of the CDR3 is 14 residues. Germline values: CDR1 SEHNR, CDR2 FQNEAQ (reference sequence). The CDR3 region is CASSLGLANAEQYF. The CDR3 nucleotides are TGTGCCAGCAGCCTAGGACTAGCGAACGCCGAGCAGTACTTC.

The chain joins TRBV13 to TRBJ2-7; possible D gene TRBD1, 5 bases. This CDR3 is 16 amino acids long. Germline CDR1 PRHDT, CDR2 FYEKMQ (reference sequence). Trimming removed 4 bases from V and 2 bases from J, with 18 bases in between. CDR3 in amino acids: CASSSTQVETPYEQYF. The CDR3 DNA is TGTGCCAGCAGCTCCACACAGGTCGAGACACCCTACGAGCAGTACTTC. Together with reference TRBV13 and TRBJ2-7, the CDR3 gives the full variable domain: AAGVIQSPRHLIKEKRETATLKCYPIPRHDTVYWYQQGPGQDPQFLISFYEKMQSDKGSIPDRFSAQQFSDYHSELNMSSLELGDSALYFCASSSTQVETPYEQYFGPGTRLTVT.

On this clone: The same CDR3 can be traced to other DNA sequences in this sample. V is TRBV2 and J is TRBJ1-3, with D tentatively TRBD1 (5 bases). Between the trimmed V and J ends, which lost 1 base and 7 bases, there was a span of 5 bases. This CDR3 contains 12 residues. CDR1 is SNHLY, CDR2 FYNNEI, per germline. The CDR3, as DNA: TGTGCCAGCAGTGAAGGGGGGAACACCATATATTTT. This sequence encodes CASSEGGNTIYF.

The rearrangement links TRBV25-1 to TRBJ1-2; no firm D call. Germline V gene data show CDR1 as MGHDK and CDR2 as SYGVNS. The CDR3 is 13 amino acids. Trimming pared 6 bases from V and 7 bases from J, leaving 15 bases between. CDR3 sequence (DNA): TGTGCCAGCAGGGCCAACGAGGCGGGTGGCTACACCTTC. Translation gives CASRANEAGGYTF.

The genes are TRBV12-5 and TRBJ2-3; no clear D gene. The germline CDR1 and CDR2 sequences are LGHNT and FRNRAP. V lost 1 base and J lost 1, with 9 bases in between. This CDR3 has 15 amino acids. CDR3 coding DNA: TGTGCTAGTGGTTTGGAATTCACGGGCACAGATACGCAGTATTTT. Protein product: CASGLEFTGTDTQYF.

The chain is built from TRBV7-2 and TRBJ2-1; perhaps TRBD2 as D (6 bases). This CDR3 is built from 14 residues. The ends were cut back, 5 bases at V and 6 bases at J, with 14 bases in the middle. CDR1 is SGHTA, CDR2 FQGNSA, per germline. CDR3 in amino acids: CASSLGLQVNEQFF. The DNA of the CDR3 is TGTGCCAGCAGCCTGGGACTTCAAGTCAATGAGCAGTTCTTC.

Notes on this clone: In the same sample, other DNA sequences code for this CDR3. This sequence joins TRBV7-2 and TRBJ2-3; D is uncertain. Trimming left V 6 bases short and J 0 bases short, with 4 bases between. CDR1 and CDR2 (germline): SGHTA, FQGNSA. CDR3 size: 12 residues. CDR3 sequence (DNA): TGTGCCAGCAGATCTAGCACAGATACGCAGTATTTT. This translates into CASRSSTDTQYF. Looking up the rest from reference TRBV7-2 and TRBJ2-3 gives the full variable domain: GAGVSQSPSNKVTEKGKDVELRCDPISGHTALYWYRQSLGQGLEFLIYFQGNSAPDKSGLPSDRFSAERTGGSVSTLTIQRTQQEDSAVYLCASRSSTDTQYFGPGTRLTVL.

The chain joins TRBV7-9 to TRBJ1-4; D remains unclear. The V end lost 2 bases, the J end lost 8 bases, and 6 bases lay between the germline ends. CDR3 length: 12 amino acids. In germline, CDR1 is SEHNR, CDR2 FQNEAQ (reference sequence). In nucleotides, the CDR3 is TGTGCCAGCAGCTTAAACGGGGAAAAACTGTTTTTT. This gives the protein CASSLNGEKLFF.

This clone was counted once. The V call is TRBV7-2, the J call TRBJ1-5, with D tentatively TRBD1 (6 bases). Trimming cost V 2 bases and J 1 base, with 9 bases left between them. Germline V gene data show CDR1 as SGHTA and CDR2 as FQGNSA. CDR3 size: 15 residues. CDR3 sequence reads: CASSLLGGSNQPQHF. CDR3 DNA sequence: TGTGCCAGCAGCTTATTAGGGGGGAGCAATCAGCCCCAGCATTTT.

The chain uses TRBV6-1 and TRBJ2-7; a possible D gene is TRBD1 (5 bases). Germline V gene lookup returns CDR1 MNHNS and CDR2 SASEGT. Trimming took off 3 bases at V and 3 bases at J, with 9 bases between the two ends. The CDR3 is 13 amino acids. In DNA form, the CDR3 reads TGTGCCAGCAGTGACAGGGCTTACTACGAGCAGTACTTC. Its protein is CASSDRAYYEQYF.

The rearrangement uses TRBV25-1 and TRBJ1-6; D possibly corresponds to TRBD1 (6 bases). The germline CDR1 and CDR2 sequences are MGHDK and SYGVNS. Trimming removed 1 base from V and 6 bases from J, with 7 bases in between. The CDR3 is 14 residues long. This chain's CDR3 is CASSELGANSPLHF. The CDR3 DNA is TGTGCCAGCAGTGAATTGGGGGCTAATTCACCCCTCCACTTT.